This section outlines one T cell receptor beta chain sequence together with its context. Its antigen is undetermined. The data stem from a study of T cells in narcolepsy. Study information: Healthy controls were enrolled alongside patients with narcolepsy type 1 or type 2. Notes on the study in general: Autoreactive clonotypes reportedly recurred in blood of same and different patients, not controls. Autoreactive clone sequences were missing from some blood memory CD4+ repertoires. Comparing one patient's CSF and blood CD4+ clonotypes highlighted HCRT- and TRIB2-specific autoreactive clonotypes.

Generated by immunoSEQ multiplex PCR, the TCRdb table keeps only in-frame clones and is missing some. The sample comprises over 10,000 clones, roughly nine tenths of which are singletons, and 1.5% to 2% rests with the top ten. Germline V gene data show CDR1 as MRHNA and CDR2 as SNTAGT. This CDR3 has 15 amino acids. Germline trimming cut 2 bases from V and 4 bases from J; bases unmatched to any gene: 6. The V call is TRBV6-4, the J call TRBJ1-2, with TRBD1 identical over 8 bases. This TCR derives from a human donor with narcolepsy. Sequenced: CD45RA- memory CD4+ T cells from PBMCs. CDR3 coding DNA: TGTGCCAGCAGTGACGCCGGGACAGGACTCTATGGCTACACCTTC. The encoded protein is CASSDAGTGLYGYTF.